This passage covers 19 T cell receptor beta chains from one sample sequenced in a study of beta chain features in type 1 diabetes. Every bit of the isolated RNA underwent reverse transcription, so sequencing read expressed TCRB transcripts. Clones were read by immunoSEQ multiplex PCR, and TCRdb kept only the in-frame ones, dropping some. Of about 400,000 clones detected, roughly 13% appear once; the ten largest clones hold about 0.01%. These receptors have no known antigen. Study observations and caveats: Across all four CD4+ subsets, people with type 1 diabetes showed modestly shorter TCRB CDR3s.

Sequencing used naive CD4+ T cells from blood. The receptor source for this set is a woman between 18 and 29 years old with type 1 diabetes.

The chain employs TRBV18 and TRBJ1-5; TRBD1 matches 8 bases. This CDR3 comprises 16 residues. V dropped 3 bases and J dropped 5; count of bases not matched to a gene: 9. Germline-derived CDR1 and CDR2 are KGHSH and LQKENI. The DNA for the CDR3 is TGTGCCAGCTCACCCTCCGGACAGGGAAGTTATCAGCCCCAGCATTTT. Encoded protein: CASSPSGQGSYQPQHF.

This clone occurred a few times. The V and J genes are TRBV7-6 and TRBJ2-7, with D possibly being TRBD2 (5 bases). CDR1 SGHVS and CDR2 FNYEAQ come from the germline V gene. This CDR3 comprises 15 residues. V lost 5 bases and J lost 2, with 16 bases in between. CDR3 in DNA: TGTGCCAGCAGCCCCGGGGTGGGCCAGGCCTACGAGCAGTACTTC. Its protein product is CASSPGVGQAYEQYF.

This clone was counted a few times. The genes are TRBV18 and TRBJ1-2, with 7 nucleotides matching TRBD1. Germline lookup yields CDR1 KGHSH and CDR2 LQKENI. V lost 6 bases, J lost 3 bases, and 4 bases stayed unmatched. This CDR3 contains 13 residues. The CDR3 coding sequence is TGTGCCAGCTCCGGGGACAGCCACTATGGCTACACCTTC. Protein product: CASSGDSHYGYTF.

This clone showed up just a few times. The V call is TRBV28, the J call TRBJ2-3; the D gene is possibly TRBD1 (6 bases). The germline V gene encodes CDR1 MDHEN and CDR2 SYDVKM. This CDR3 has 16 residues. V lost 6 bases and J 3 bases, leaving 19 bases between the germline ends. CDR3 loop: CASSRDIQQVTDTQYF. The CDR3 DNA is TGTGCCAGCAGCCGGGACATTCAGCAGGTTACAGATACGCAGTATTTT.

V usage is TRBV27 and J usage is TRBJ2-1, with D possibly TRBD2 on 5 matching bases. V was trimmed by 7 bases and J by 7 bases, leaving 14 bases between them. The CDR3 consists of 13 residues. Germline loops: CDR1 MNHEY, CDR2 SMNVEV (reference sequence). This CDR3 is CASTPITGNEQFF. The CDR3 nucleotides are TGTGCCAGCACCCCTATTACGGGGAATGAGCAGTTCTTC.

This chain uses TRBV19 with TRBJ1-5; 9 bases line up with TRBD1. V gave up 6 bases and J gave up 6 bases; unmatched junction bases: 9. CDR3 length equals 15 residues. Germline values: CDR1 LNHDA, CDR2 SQIVND (reference sequence). This chain's CDR3 is CASSVTGGVGQPQHF. As DNA, the CDR3 is TGTGCCAGTAGCGTTACAGGGGGCGTAGGTCAGCCCCAGCATTTT. Full variable domain (outside the CDR3, taken from reference TRBV19 and TRBJ1-5): DGGITQSPKYLFRKEGQNVTLSCEQNLNHDAMYWYRQDPGQGLRLIYYSQIVNDFQKGDIAEGYSVSREKKESFPLTVTSAQKNPTAFYLCASSVTGGVGQPQHFGDGTRLSIL.

This clone was picked up a small number of times. The chain employs TRBV30 and TRBJ1-2; 10 positions match TRBD1. Unmatched junction bases numbered 8, after V lost 2 bases and J lost 5 bases. CDR1 is GTSNPN and CDR2 is SVGIG in the germline V gene (reference sequence). The CDR3 loop spans 15 amino acids. The CDR3 sequence: CAWSLGRDRGYGYTF. In DNA form, the CDR3 reads TGTGCCTGGAGTTTGGGGCGGGACAGGGGTTATGGCTACACCTTC.

This chain uses TRBV2 with TRBJ2-1; weak D call: TRBD2 (7 bases). Germline CDR1 and CDR2: SNHLY and FYNNEI. The CDR3 runs to 15 residues. The V end was cut by 11 bases, the J end by 0 bases, with 17 bases between. The DNA for the CDR3 is TGTGCCGGAAGGGGGGGCAAAACCTCCTACAATGAGCAGTTCTTC. This encodes CAGRGGKTSYNEQFF.

The rearrangement joins TRBV7-9 to TRBJ1-6; D is possibly TRBD1 (6 bases). Germline V gives CDR1 SEHNR, CDR2 FQNEAQ (reference sequence). This CDR3 has 15 amino acids. V lost 10 bases and J lost 5, with 18 bases in between. In DNA form, the CDR3 reads TGTGCCACCGACGGGGGGCGGAGTGATAATTCACCCCTCCACTTT. It specifies CATDGGRSDNSPLHF. Supplemented by reference TRBV7-9 and TRBJ1-6, the full variable domain reads DTGVSQNPRHKITKRGQNVTFRCDPISEHNRLYWYRQTLGQGPEFLTYFQNEAQLEKSRLLSDRFSAERPKGSFSTLEIQRTEQGDSAMYLCATDGGRSDNSPLHFGNGTRLTVT.

This rearrangement joins TRBV13 to TRBJ2-2; tentative D call: TRBD2 (5 bases). The germline V gene encodes CDR1 PRHDT and CDR2 FYEKMQ (reference sequence). Trimming stripped 5 bases from V and 6 bases from J, with 19 bases between. CDR3 length: 16 residues. CDR3 sequence: CASSLQQLVGAGELFF. The CDR3 coding sequence is TGTGCCAGCAGCCTCCAACAACTAGTTGGGGCCGGGGAGCTGTTTTTT.

In its sample, this clone was seen a few times. V gene TRBV7-8 combines with J gene TRBJ2-3, with D possibly matching TRBD1 (5 bases). Trimming took 5 bases from V and 4 from J, leaving 13 bases between them. This CDR3 is built from 14 residues. Per germline, CDR1 SGHVS and CDR2 FQNEAQ. This CDR3 reads CASSTRRGADTQYF. The CDR3 DNA reads TGTGCCAGCAGCACCCGAAGGGGCGCAGATACGCAGTATTTT.

The table lists this clone with a few counts. The chain joins TRBV2 to TRBJ1-2; D is perhaps TRBD1 (6 bases). V lost 10 bases and J lost 3, with 15 bases in between. CDR1 is SNHLY, CDR2 FYNNEI, per germline. This CDR3 has 13 amino acids. The DNA for the CDR3 is TGTGCCATCATTCGGACAGCCCACTATGGCTACACCTTC. Its translation: CAIIRTAHYGYTF.

J is TRBJ1-2 and V is TRBV5-6, with D possibly matching TRBD1 (5 bases). The germline CDR1 and CDR2 sequences are SGHDT and YYEEEE. The CDR3 consists of 14 residues. V was shortened by 1 base and J by 7 bases, with 14 bases between the two germline ends. CDR3 in DNA: TGTGCCAGCAGCTTGATCGACAGCTCTATTGGCTACACCTTC. Translating it yields CASSLIDSSIGYTF.

Details on this clone: Other DNA sequences in this specimen translate into the identical CDR3. The V gene is TRBV29-1, the J gene TRBJ1-1; the D is unclear. The CDR3 has 13 residues. Germline-derived CDR1 and CDR2 are SQVTM and ANQGSEA. Trimming left V 1 base short and J 0 bases short, with 6 bases between. Written as DNA, the CDR3 is TGCAGCGTTGAAGGGAGAATGAACACTGAAGCTTTCTTT. Translation: CSVEGRMNTEAFF. The whole variable domain, remainder taken from reference TRBV29-1 and TRBJ1-1, is SAVISQKPSRDICQRGTSLTIQCQVDSQVTMMFWYRQQPGQSLTLIATANQGSEATYESGFVIDKFPISRPNLTFSTLTVSNMSPEDSSIYLCSVEGRMNTEAFFGQGTRLTVV.

The J gene is TRBJ1-5, the V gene TRBV30; D remains ambiguous. The CDR3 spans 13 residues. Trimming left V 2 bases short and J 3 bases short, with 8 bases between. CDR1 and CDR2 from the germline V gene are GTSNPN and SVGIG (reference sequence). CDR3 protein: CAWSTRSNQPQHF. CDR3 DNA sequence: TGTGCCTGGAGTACCAGGTCCAATCAGCCCCAGCATTTT. Combining the CDR3 with reference TRBV30 and TRBJ1-5 gives the whole variable domain SQTIHQWPATLVQPVGSPLSLECTVEGTSNPNLYWYRQAAGRGLQLLFYSVGIGQISSEVPQNLSASRPQDRQFILSSKKLLLSDSGFYLCAWSTRSNQPQHFGDGTRLSIL.

The sample holds a few counts of this clone. CDR3 residues: CASSFGTSGTYNEQFF. CDR3 DNA sequence: TGTGCCAGCAGCTTCGGGACTAGCGGAACCTACAATGAGCAGTTCTTC. The J gene is TRBJ2-1, the V gene TRBV11-2; 11 bases map to TRBD2. Germline trimming cut 3 bases from V and 2 bases from J; bases unmatched to any gene: 3. CDR1 and CDR2 (germline): SGHAT, FQNNGV. The CDR3 totals 16 residues.

This clone was counted between two and nine times. This chain links TRBV5-4 with TRBJ2-4; 10 positions agree with TRBD2. The CDR3 is 14 amino acids. V was pared by 0 bases and J by 7 bases, with 1 base of the junction left unmatched. Looked up from germline, CDR1 is SGHNT and CDR2 is YYREEE (reference sequence). For the CDR3, the DNA is TGTGCCAGCAGCTTGGATAGCGGGGGGAACATTCAGTACTTC. This gives the protein CASSLDSGGNIQYF.

This clone was detected a few times. CDR3 loop: CATAPTGYYEQYF. CDR3 coding DNA: TGTGCCACCGCTCCGACAGGGTACTACGAGCAGTACTTC. The rearrangement joins TRBV6-5 to TRBJ2-7; 7 bases map to TRBD1. With 10 bases clipped from V and 3 bases from J, the junction kept 9 bases outside the gene matches. Germline assignment: CDR1 MNHEY and CDR2 SVGAGI. This CDR3 contains 13 residues.

The V call is TRBV29-1, the J call TRBJ2-3; 14 bases match TRBD2. CDR3 length: 14 residues. The germline V gene has CDR1 SQVTM and CDR2 ANQGSEA. V shed 6 bases, J shed 6 bases, and the junction held 5 bases outside the gene matches. The chain's CDR3 is CSVSGTSGSDTQYF. The CDR3 region has the DNA TGCAGCGTGTCCGGGACTAGCGGGAGTGATACGCAGTATTTT.